The T cell receptor (beta chain) under discussion was sequenced for a study of HIV-infected patients and healthy controls. Comments on this clonotype: A much larger clone sits a single nucleotide away, making a read error possible.

Reverse transcription used about 500 ng RNA and constant-region primers for alpha and beta. Separate chain-specific third strand synthesis with multiplexing indices produced the alpha and beta libraries. A single primer pair per chain amplified all rearrangements, with per-molecule barcodes. After a brief PCR adding P5, P7 and a second index, approximately 21 amplification cycles followed. TCRdb reprocessed the 5' RACE reads with MiXCR, giving one entry per CDR3 protein. This sample has about 6,500 distinct CDR3 sequences, with more than 6.5% found just once. Germline values: CDR1 SGHVS, CDR2 FNYEAQ. The CDR3 totals 14 residues. Follow-up blood was drawn about 14 weeks, roughly three months, after antiretroviral therapy began. All unsorted peripheral T cells were captured because whole blood was used without fractionation.

V usage is TRBV7-6 and J usage is TRBJ1-1, with D perhaps matching TRBD1 (6 bases). The receptor's source is an adult with HIV infection. The sequenced sample was blood, obtained during antiretroviral therapy. The CDR3 sequence: CDSSLLDRNTEAFF. Here the CDR3 DNA reads TGTGACAGCAGCTTACTGGACAGAAACACTGAAGCTTTCTTT.